This T cell receptor beta chain stems from a study of cytomegalovirus exposure and HLA in healthy donors. Method: immunoSEQ multiplex PCR; TCRdb's copy keeps in-frame clones and lacks some. Altogether about 180,000 clones are present, approximately 90% being singletons, with the ten largest covering more than 1.3%. This CDR3 is 14 amino acids long. Germline CDR1 KGHSH, CDR2 LQKENI. The V end lost 6 bases, the J end lost 1 base, and 11 bases lay between the germline ends. Sequenced input: PBMCs. This chain links TRBV18 with TRBJ2-3; D is perhaps TRBD1 (5 bases). The origin of this receptor is a woman in her twenties or thirties in good health and CMV-seronegative. CDR3 sequence reads: CASSPVGRTDTQYF. Written as DNA, the CDR3 is TGTGCCAGCTCCCCGGTGGGGCGCACAGATACGCAGTATTTT.